This T cell receptor beta chain was documented in a study of T cell responses to AZD1222 COVID-19 vaccine. In regard to this clone: Its antigen is unidentified.

The study's findings and limits: Targeting of unmutated variant regions was reportedly seen in nearly half of spike-specific TCRs. Mapped onto spike, vaccine-associated CD4 TCRs spanned it and were dominant at 160-218 and 743-854.

Germline V gene lookup returns CDR1 SGDLS and CDR2 YYNGEE. The CDR3 length is 14 residues. V lost 1 base to trimming and J lost 8 bases, with 13 bases between them. Generated by immunoSEQ multiplex PCR, the TCRdb table keeps only in-frame clones and is missing some. The table records 130,000 to 150,000 clones, approximately 92% of them present only once. The clonotype originates from an adult in good health. The source material was peripheral blood, sampled on day 0 of AZD1222 vaccination. The chain carries TRBV9 and TRBJ2-1; the D call may be TRBD1 or TRBD2 (5 bases each). This CDR3 reads CASSVWGMGDEQFF. The CDR3 nucleotides read TGTGCCAGCAGCGTATGGGGGATGGGCGATGAGCAGTTCTTC.